What follows are 21 T cell receptor beta chains derived from one specimen sequenced in a study of CD8 T cells in ankylosing spondylitis. Whole-study findings and limits: Characteristic, it appeared, of ankylosing spondylitis blood was a TCR beta motif of roughly eight highly homologous variants.

TCRdb itself ran the 5' RACE reads through MiXCR, one entry per CDR3 protein. The data show some 700,000 distinct CDR3 sequences, 15% to 20% seen once. No antigens are known for them. The sequenced sample consisted of blood, either unsorted or a sorted T cell fraction (not recorded which). These receptors all stem from a male donor with ankylosing spondylitis.

This clonotype showed up just a few times. The V gene is TRBV27, the J gene TRBJ2-1; D remains ambiguous. Germline V gene sequence: CDR1 MNHEY, CDR2 SMNVEV (reference sequence). This CDR3 spans 12 amino acids. The ends were cut back, 6 bases at V and 5 bases at J, with 8 bases in the middle. CDR3 in DNA: TGTGCCAGCAGCAAGTTTAACAATGAGCAGTTCTTC. It yields the protein CASSKFNNEQFF.

This clonotype appeared many times. This chain links TRBV29-1 with TRBJ2-1; D perhaps matches TRBD2 (5 bases). CDR3 size: 12 residues. Per germline, CDR1 SQVTM and CDR2 ANQGSEA. With 6 bases removed from V and 7 bases from J, the gap between germline ends came to 13 bases. The CDR3 is CSVDYLGNEQFF. CDR3 sequence (DNA): TGCAGCGTCGACTACCTAGGAAATGAGCAGTTCTTC.

This clonotype was counted only a few times. J is TRBJ1-2 and V is TRBV7-2, with a weak D call TRBD1 (5 bases). The CDR3 is 14 residues long. Germline-derived CDR1 and CDR2 are SGHTA and FQGNSA. Trimming removed 6 bases from V and 1 base from J, with 12 bases in between. CDR3 nucleotides: TGTGCCAGCAGAGAGGGGCAGTATAACTATGGCTACACCTTC. Its protein is CASREGQYNYGYTF.

The J gene is TRBJ2-6, the V gene TRBV5-1; 8 nucleotides agree with TRBD2. The CDR3 loop spans 19 amino acids. Germline V CDR1 and CDR2: SGHRS, YFSETQ. V shed 0 bases, J shed 0 bases, and the junction held 8 bases outside the gene matches. CDR3 residues: CASSLEYGLAGSGANVLTF. The DNA for the CDR3 is TGCGCCAGCAGCTTGGAATATGGACTAGCCGGCTCTGGGGCCAACGTCCTGACTTTC.

The gene calls are TRBV15 and TRBJ2-5; D may be TRBD1 or TRBD2 (6 bases each). The CDR3 runs to 14 residues. Germline values: CDR1 LNHNV, CDR2 YYDKDF (reference sequence). V shed 8 bases and J shed 4 bases, with 17 bases lying between them. The CDR3 DNA reads as TGTGCCACCGGAGGGGGGACCCCGGGAGAGACCCAGTACTTC. As protein: CATGGGTPGETQYF.

As for this clonotype: The junction departs from the called germline gene at one end, perhaps through a read error. The chain joins TRBV7-6 to TRBJ2-1; 7 bases fit TRBD2. The V gene's germline CDR1 is SGHVS and CDR2 FNYEAQ. This CDR3 region has 16 residues. The CDR3 is CPSSLADWTSYNEQFF. The CDR3 DNA is TGTCCCAGCAGCTTAGCCGACTGGACTAGCTACAATGAGCAGTTCTTC.

This clonotype occurred a few times. The chain links TRBV28 to TRBJ2-7; D might be TRBD1 (6 bases). The CDR3 runs to 12 residues. CDR1 is MDHEN, CDR2 SYDVKM, per germline. V lost 4 bases, J lost 5 bases, and 9 bases lay in between. The CDR3 coding sequence is TGTGCCAGCAGTTCCCCAGGGGACGAGCAGTACTTC. Its translation: CASSSPGDEQYF.

In its sample, this clonotype was seen a few times. J is TRBJ2-5 and V is TRBV7-8; 12 bases match TRBD2. The germline gives CDR1 SGHVS, CDR2 FQNEAQ. With 4 bases clipped from V and 0 bases from J, the junction kept 3 bases outside the gene matches. CDR3 length: 16 amino acids. The CDR3 bases are TGTGCCAGCAGCTCGACTAGCGGGGGATACCAAGAGACCCAGTACTTC. Translation: CASSSTSGGYQETQYF.

This clonotype was detected many times. J is TRBJ2-2 and V is TRBV15; D remains ambiguous. The CDR3 is 15 residues long. CDR1 is LNHNV, CDR2 YYDKDF, per germline (reference sequence). V lost 5 bases and J lost 3, with 13 bases in between. CDR3 protein: CATSAWLGDTGELFF. CDR3 DNA: TGTGCCACCAGCGCCTGGTTGGGCGACACCGGGGAGCTGTTTTTT.

This clonotype has a count of ten or more. The chain is built from TRBV12-3 or TRBV12-4 and TRBJ1-5, with 8 bases that match TRBD1. Germline trimming cut 6 bases from V and 6 bases from J; bases unmatched to any gene: 13. The CDR3 contains 16 residues. CDR3 region: CASSHGGGRGPQPQHF. In DNA form, the CDR3 reads TGTGCCAGCAGCCACGGTGGGGGCAGGGGGCCTCAGCCCCAGCATTTT.

This clonotype was picked up many times. The rearrangement links TRBV7-9 to TRBJ2-2, with D uncertain. The ends were cut back, 8 bases at V and 5 bases at J, with 15 bases in the middle. The CDR3 is 14 amino acids. The germline V gene has CDR1 SEHNR and CDR2 FQNEAQ (reference sequence). For the CDR3, the DNA is TGTGCCAGCTTAAAGCGACTCGGGACCGGGGAGCTGTTTTTT. Translated: CASLKRLGTGELFF.

The V call is TRBV6-1, the J call TRBJ2-2, with D perhaps being TRBD1 or TRBD2 (7 bases each). Germline V gene sequence: CDR1 MNHNS, CDR2 SASEGT. This CDR3 has 21 amino acids. V lost 4 bases and J lost 4, with 31 bases in between. The CDR3 DNA reads as TGTGCCAGCAGTGGGGACAGAGTTCCGGGACTAACGGTTCTCGGCACCGGGGAGCTGTTTTTT. This gives the protein CASSGDRVPGLTVLGTGELFF.

This clonotype was observed a few times. J is TRBJ2-2 and V is TRBV3-1; D possibly uses TRBD1 or TRBD2 (5 bases each). The germline V gene has CDR1 LGHDT and CDR2 YNNKEL (reference sequence). This CDR3 is 13 amino acids long. Trimming took off 4 bases at V and 7 bases at J, with 10 bases between the two ends. This chain's CDR3 is CASSPRGRGELFF. CDR3 sequence (DNA): TGTGCCAGCAGCCCGAGGGGTCGCGGGGAGCTGTTTTTT.

The rearrangement joins TRBV7-8 to TRBJ2-3, with unresolved D. The CDR3 covers 14 residues. Per the germline V gene, CDR1 is SGHVS and CDR2 is FQNEAQ. Trimming removed 5 bases at V and 5 bases at J, with 14 bases between. This CDR3 reads CASSPQPGLDTQYF. CDR3 DNA sequence: TGTGCCAGCAGCCCACAGCCGGGCCTAGATACGCAGTATTTT. Full variable domain (missing parts from reference TRBV7-8 and TRBJ2-3): GAGVSQSPRYKVAKRGQDVALRCDPISGHVSLFWYQQALGQGPEFLTYFQNEAQLDKSGLPSDRFFAERPEGSVSTLKIQRTQQEDSAVYLCASSPQPGLDTQYFGPGTRLTVL.

This sequence joins TRBV30 and TRBJ2-5; the D gene is possibly TRBD2 (5 bases). Per germline, CDR1 GTSNPN and CDR2 SVGIG (reference sequence). V was clipped by 0 bases and J by 5 bases, with 10 bases between them. This CDR3 spans 13 amino acids. CDR3 in DNA: TGTGCCTGGAGTGTAGACTACTCGGAGACCCAGTACTTC. Translating gives CAWSVDYSETQYF.

The rearrangement uses TRBV7-2 and TRBJ2-7; 9 bases line up with TRBD2. There are 14 residues in the CDR3. The germline gives CDR1 SGHTA, CDR2 FQGNSA. The V and J ends lost 3 bases and 6 bases, in that order; junction bases with no gene match: 6. The CDR3 region is CASSFLAGYFEQYF. The CDR3 nucleotides are TGTGCCAGCAGCTTCCTAGCGGGGTATTTCGAGCAGTACTTC.

V usage is TRBV28 and J usage is TRBJ1-5, with D tentatively TRBD1 (6 bases). Germline V lookup: CDR1 MDHEN, CDR2 SYDVKM. The CDR3 contains 13 residues. Deletions cut 10 bases from V and 7 bases from J, with 17 bases between. CDR3 in amino acids: CATKGRGGQPQHF. CDR3 coding DNA: TGTGCCACTAAAGGCAGGGGCGGGCAGCCCCAGCATTTT.

This clonotype appeared many times. V gene TRBV20-1 combines with J gene TRBJ2-3, with TRBD2 matching 11 bases. CDR1 and CDR2 from the germline V gene are DFQATT and SNEGSKA (reference sequence). With V trimmed by 6 bases and J by 3 bases, 5 bases remained unmatched. This CDR3 is built from 14 residues. The CDR3 reads CSALAGGRTDTQYF. The CDR3 nucleotides are TGCAGTGCCTTAGCGGGGGGGCGGACAGATACGCAGTATTTT.

The J gene is TRBJ1-2, the V gene TRBV7-2; D is ambiguous. CDR1 and CDR2 from the germline V gene are SGHTA and FQGNSA. V lost 1 base to trimming and J lost 0 bases, with 12 bases between them. The CDR3 totals 16 residues. The CDR3 DNA reads as TGTGCCAGCAGCTTAGATGCAGGAAGGACTAACTATGGCTACACCTTC. Residues: CASSLDAGRTNYGYTF.

The chain joins TRBV27 to TRBJ1-5, with D unclear. Trimming stripped 5 bases from V and 1 base from J, with 12 bases between. Germline values: CDR1 MNHEY, CDR2 SMNVEV (reference sequence). The CDR3 has 15 residues. CDR3 in amino acids: CASSREGWSNQPQHF. The CDR3 DNA is TGTGCCAGCAGTCGAGAGGGTTGGAGCAATCAGCCCCAGCATTTT.

This clonotype has just a few counts. This chain joins TRBV5-1 and TRBJ2-7, with 13 bases that match TRBD2. Losses at the gene ends were 0 bases for V and 3 bases for J; bases not matched to a gene: 6. The CDR3 has 17 amino acids. Germline CDR1 SGHRS, CDR2 YFSETQ. The CDR3 loop is CASSLASLAGGLYEQYF. As DNA, the CDR3 is TGCGCCAGCAGCTTGGCCTCACTAGCGGGGGGGCTCTACGAGCAGTACTTC.